This T cell receptor (beta chain) is from a study of cytomegalovirus exposure and HLA in healthy donors. Findings of the study overall: Excluded were some V segments that proved indistinguishable, including TRBV6-2 and TRBV6-3.

PCR employed 60 Vbeta and 13 Jbeta primers. The repertoire was sequenced with immunoSEQ multiplex PCR; TCRdb's copy has only in-frame clones and lacks some. The repertoire holds roughly 150,000 clones, 70% to 80% seen once, with 6.5% to 8% in the top ten. Deletions cut 3 bases from V and 7 bases from J, with 7 bases between. Germline V gene lookup returns CDR1 SGHTA and CDR2 FQGTGA. The CDR3 loop spans 12 amino acids. As for this clone: What it binds is unknown.

The sequencing input was PBMCs. The sequence came from a man aged 40-49 years in good health and CMV-seropositive. The V gene is TRBV7-3, the J gene TRBJ2-1; weak D call: TRBD2 (6 bases). The CDR3 loop reads CASSFSGNEQFF. For the CDR3, the DNA is TGTGCCAGCAGCTTTAGCGGAAATGAGCAGTTCTTC.